This T cell receptor beta chain was identified during a study of CD8 T cells in Susac syndrome. The CDR3 extends over 16 amino acids. Deletions cut 7 bases from V and 0 bases from J, with 19 bases between. Germline V gives CDR1 SQVTM, CDR2 ANQGSEA. RNA was extracted with the RNeasy kit, and a quantity of roughly 0.5 to 1 ug was reverse transcribed using random hexamers. TCRdb redid the calling of the immunoSEQ multiplex PCR reads with MiXCR, one entry per CDR3 protein. The data contain 70,000 to 95,000 distinct CDR3 sequences, 94% of them singletons. There are a few counts of this clonotype. This TCR derives from a human donor with Susac syndrome. The J gene is TRBJ2-1, the V gene TRBV29-1, with D perhaps matching TRBD2 (6 bases). Source material: CD8+ T cells from PBMCs. The CDR3 nucleotides read TGCAGCGGGAAACCGAGCGGGTCCAGCTCCTACAATGAGCAGTTCTTC. Encoded protein: CSGKPSGSSSYNEQFF.